This T cell receptor (beta chain) is drawn from a study of T cells in Graves' hyperthyroidism and ophthalmopathy. Study conclusions and caveats: Among thyroid clonotypes expanded above 0.001, most also appeared in blood.

A word on this clonotype: Its antigen is not identified.

Hyperthyroidism patients were newly diagnosed, had disease duration under 2 months, and were aged 18 to 65 years. Using around 10 ml of fresh peripheral blood, PBMCs were prepared. The source material, RNA transcripts, was used to amplify TCR beta CDR3 regions. HTBI primers drove first-round RT-PCR of the TCR CDR3. From the multiplex PCR reads, TCRdb called clonotypes with MiXCR, one entry per CDR3 protein. The table shows fewer than 700,000 distinct CDR3 sequences, with 15% to 20% occurring only once. The CDR3 spans 16 residues. The V gene's germline CDR1 is SEHNR and CDR2 FQNEAQ (reference sequence). J lost 5 bases, V lost 1 base, and 9 bases had no gene match.

V and J are TRBV7-9 and TRBJ2-7, with 9 bases identical to TRBD1. What was sequenced was blood. This TCR came from a woman aged 25 to 39 with Graves' hyperthyroidism. CDR3 sequence: CASSLVSLGQGDEQYF. CDR3 nucleotide sequence: TGTGCCAGCAGCTTAGTGAGTCTGGGACAGGGTGACGAGCAGTACTTC.